This is a list of T cell receptor beta chains from one sample in a study of CD8 T cells in ankylosing spondylitis. Via MiXCR, TCRdb re-called the 5' RACE reads, giving one row per CDR3 protein. The sample shows fewer than 400,000 distinct CDR3 sequences, roughly 15% of them seen only once. Sequencing used blood, either unsorted or a sorted T cell fraction (not recorded which). All receptors come from a male donor with ankylosing spondylitis or in good health (not recorded which). CDR3s include the opening cysteine and the closing phenylalanine or tryptophan. The order of the fields is CDR3 protein, CDR3 DNA, clone size, J gene, D gene, V gene. A D gene is named only where the DNA matches it firmly. For some rows the clone size is stated as once, few or many, or as a class when expanded; others skip it.

CDR3: CASSAPGFEQYF; DNA: TGTGCCAGTAGTGCTCCGGGGTTCGAGCAGTACTTC; size: few; J: TRBJ2-7; D: .; V: TRBV19
CDR3: CASRRGEPLAEAFF; DNA: TGCGCCAGCAGGCGAGGGGAACCCCTCGCTGAAGCTTTCTTT; size: .; J: TRBJ1-1; D: .; V: TRBV5-1
CDR3: CASSTTGGQTEAFF; DNA: TGCGCCAGCAGCACCACTGGGGGGCAGACTGAAGCTTTCTTT; size: few; J: TRBJ1-1; D: .; V: TRBV5-1
CDR3: CAWSAGSSGTDTQYF; DNA: TGTGCCTGGAGTGCCGGATCCAGCGGCACAGATACGCAGTATTTT; size: .; J: TRBJ2-3; D: .; V: TRBV30
CDR3: CSATNRRGQHYTEAFF; DNA: TGCAGTGCTACAAACCGCAGGGGTCAACACTACACTGAAGCTTTCTTT; size: few; J: TRBJ1-1; D: .; V: TRBV20-1
CDR3: CASSPGTSGAPYEQYF; DNA: TGTGCCAGTAGTCCGGGGACTAGCGGAGCGCCCTACGAGCAGTACTTC; size: .; J: TRBJ2-7; D: TRBD2; V: TRBV19
CDR3: CSARRSSANTEAFF; DNA: TGCAGTGCTAGGAGGTCCAGTGCGAACACTGAAGCTTTCTTT; size: .; J: TRBJ1-1; D: .; V: TRBV20-1
CDR3: CASGFLAEAFF; DNA: TGTGCTAGTGGTTTCTTAGCTGAAGCTTTCTTT; size: .; J: TRBJ1-1; D: .; V: TRBV12-5
CDR3: CASIVWEGTYEQYF; DNA: TGTGCCAGCATTGTCTGGGAGGGGACCTACGAGCAGTACTTC; size: few; J: TRBJ2-7; D: TRBD2; V: TRBV2
CDR3: CAWSVLGEQYF; DNA: TGTGCCTGGAGTGTACTCGGCGAGCAGTACTTC; size: .; J: TRBJ2-7; D: .; V: TRBV30
CDR3: CASSLRRGEDEQFF; DNA: TGTGCCAGCAGCTTACGACGGGGGGAGGATGAGCAGTTCTTC; size: few; J: TRBJ2-1; D: TRBD2; V: TRBV7-9
CDR3: CSAERGLNKNEQFF; DNA: TGCAGTGCTGAGAGGGGCCTTAACAAGAATGAGCAGTTCTTC; size: few; J: TRBJ2-1; D: .; V: TRBV20-1
CDR3: CASSQEVGDGLTYGYTF; DNA: TGTGCCAGCAGCCAAGAAGTAGGGGACGGATTGACCTATGGCTACACCTTC; size: .; J: TRBJ1-2; D: .; V: TRBV4-2
CDR3: CATQRGTTGELFF; DNA: TGTGCCACTCAGAGAGGAACAACCGGGGAGCTGTTTTTT; size: .; J: TRBJ2-2; D: .; V: TRBV24-1
CDR3: CASSLVGVSYGYTF; DNA: TGTGCCAGCAGTTTAGTGGGGGTCAGCTATGGCTACACCTTC; size: .; J: TRBJ1-2; D: .; V: TRBV28
CDR3: CASSRLAESYEQYF; DNA: TGTGCCAGCAGTCGACTAGCGGAGTCCTACGAGCAGTACTTC; size: few; J: TRBJ2-7; D: TRBD2; V: TRBV7-9
CDR3: CASSLEVLREGSYNEQFF; DNA: TGTGCCAGCAGCTTAGAGGTATTGCGGGAGGGCTCCTACAATGAGCAGTTCTTC; size: .; J: TRBJ2-1; D: TRBD2; V: TRBV7-7
CDR3: CASSIGDRLNTEAFF; DNA: TGTGCCAGTAGTATAGGCGACAGATTGAACACTGAAGCTTTCTTT; size: many; J: TRBJ1-1; D: .; V: TRBV19
CDR3: CASTWGRDGGNEQFF; DNA: TGTGCCAGCACCTGGGGCAGGGATGGTGGCAATGAGCAGTTCTTC; size: many; J: TRBJ2-1; D: .; V: TRBV12-3/TRBV12-4
CDR3: CSVGTLNTEAFF; DNA: TGCAGTGTCGGGACGTTGAACACTGAAGCTTTCTTT; size: .; J: TRBJ1-1; D: .; V: TRBV20-1
CDR3: CASSAQPGTDYGYTF; DNA: TGCGCCAGCAGCGCCCAGCCCGGGACAGACTATGGCTACACCTTC; size: few; J: TRBJ1-2; D: TRBD1; V: TRBV5-1
CDR3: CASSYNQGPAPFNYGYTF; DNA: TGTGCCAGCAGTTACAACCAGGGGCCGGCCCCGTTTAACTATGGCTACACCTTC; size: .; J: TRBJ1-2; D: .; V: TRBV6-5
CDR3: CASSYGTSGLYNEQFF; DNA: TGTGCCAGCAGTTACGGGACTAGCGGACTGTACAATGAGCAGTTCTTC; size: .; J: TRBJ2-1; D: TRBD2; V: TRBV6-5
CDR3: CASSLGLQQSTDTQYF; DNA: TGTGCCAGCAGCTTGGGGCTGCAGCAGAGCACAGATACGCAGTATTTT; size: .; J: TRBJ2-3; D: .; V: TRBV5-5
CDR3: CASSQVMMGRSGEQYF; DNA: TGTGCCAGCAGCCAAGTCATGATGGGCAGGTCTGGGGAGCAGTACTTC; size: many; J: TRBJ2-7; D: .; V: TRBV14
CDR3: CASSLAGTPNTIYF; DNA: TGTGCCAGCAGCTTGGCAGGAACTCCAAACACCATATATTTT; size: .; J: TRBJ1-3; D: .; V: TRBV5-4
CDR3: CASSVRGDGELFF; DNA: TGTGCCAGCAGTGTCAGGGGGGACGGGGAGCTGTTTTTT; size: few; J: TRBJ2-2; D: .; V: TRBV6-1
CDR3: CASSQDRGSIRFF; DNA: TGTGCCAGCAGCCAAGATCGAGGTAGTATCCGGTTCTTC; size: .; J: TRBJ2-1; D: .; V: TRBV3-1
CDR3: CAISQLATPTDEQFF; DNA: TGTGCCATCAGCCAACTAGCGACACCCACGGATGAGCAGTTCTTC; size: .; J: TRBJ2-1; D: TRBD2; V: TRBV10-3
CDR3: CASSPLTGGPTGELFF; DNA: TGTGCCAGCAGTCCCCTTACGGGGGGGCCCACCGGGGAGCTGTTTTTT; size: .; J: TRBJ2-2; D: TRBD2; V: TRBV6-1
CDR3: CSVAGTVGTRDTQYF; DNA: TGCAGCGTGGCCGGGACGGTCGGCACCCGGGATACGCAGTATTTT; size: .; J: TRBJ2-3; D: .; V: TRBV29-1
CDR3: CASSQMDRDRAFF; DNA: TGTGCCAGCAGCCAGATGGACAGGGATCGAGCTTTCTTT; size: few; J: TRBJ1-1; D: TRBD1; V: TRBV3-1
CDR3: CASGGTTPGYSNQPQHF; DNA: TGCGCCAGCGGGGGGACAACCCCGGGGTATAGCAATCAGCCCCAGCATTTT; size: few; J: TRBJ1-5; D: .; V: TRBV10-1